This paragraph covers one T cell receptor (beta chain) sequence. This sample was taken from a study of blood T cell repertoires in COVID-19. About the research overall: From T cells, B-cell-depleted T cells, or PBMCs came the material, which was cDNA or gDNA.

Germline V CDR1 and CDR2: SGHTA, FQGNSA. Trimming took 4 bases from V and 4 from J; bases not matched to a gene: 6. This CDR3 has 16 amino acids. The table came from immunoSEQ multiplex PCR; TCRdb's copy has only in-frame clones and leaves some out. The sample carries 170,000 or so clones, approximately 88% recorded once. This clonotype originated in a man younger than 30 with active or convalescent COVID-19. Sequencing input: peripheral blood. The chain recombines TRBV7-2 with TRBJ1-5, with 11 bases identical to TRBD1. DNA of the CDR3: TGTGCCAGCAGCTCCAACGGACAGGGGGCGAATCAGCCCCAGCATTTT. This gives the protein CASSSNGQGANQPQHF.